Only a few counts were recorded for the clone carrying this T cell receptor beta chain. The sample comes from a study of PD-L1 blockade in urothelial cancer. The time point is: pretreatment peripheral blood. Only in-frame clones appear in the TCRdb table, and some are missing; sequencing was by immunoSEQ multiplex PCR. The table includes tens of thousands of clones, 82% detected once. The sequenced sample was PBMCs, obtained around atezolizumab (anti-PD-L1) treatment. The TCR was taken from a man in his 60s with urothelial cancer.

The CDR3 DNA follows: TGTGCCAGTAGTATAACCGGGGGTTACGAGCAGTACTTC. Protein product: CASSITGGYEQYF. The chain is built from TRBV19 and TRBJ2-7, with D possibly TRBD2 on 6 matching bases. The CDR3 contains 13 residues. The V gene lost 2 bases and the J gene lost 4 bases, with 9 bases spanning the gap. The germline CDR1 and CDR2 sequences are LNHDA and SQIVND (reference sequence).